This paragraph covers one T cell receptor beta chain sequence. What it binds is not known. Carrying unique molecular identifiers, the cDNA also gained a universal primer site through template switching. TCRdb reprocessed the 5' RACE reads with MiXCR, giving one entry per CDR3 protein. The sample contains fewer than 550,000 distinct CDR3 sequences, roughly 13% of which appear only once. The germline gives CDR1 WSHSY, CDR2 SAAADI. The ends were cut back, 7 bases at V and 9 bases at J, with 17 bases in the middle. This CDR3 contains 13 residues. This sample was included in a study of identical twins. Overall study results and limits: Out-of-frame alpha sequences shared by twins were enriched for low generation probability.

With no exceptions, donors were healthy Caucasians. The same sample was also studied in work on yellow fever vaccine responses in identical twins.

This clonotype was obtained from a woman younger than 35 in good health. The V and J genes are TRBV10-2 and TRBJ2-3, with D unclear. The sample taken for sequencing was CD4+ T cells sorted from blood. In nucleotides, the CDR3 is TGCGCCAGCACCCCCACCTCCGCCGGGACGCAGTATTTT. It is translated as CASTPTSAGTQYF.